This T cell receptor (beta chain) was sequenced for a study of coeliac disease. Generated by immunoSEQ multiplex PCR, the TCRdb table keeps only in-frame clones and is missing some. The sample lists under 5,000 clones, approximately 74% occurring once. Comment on this clone: Its antigen remains unknown.

Regarding the study as a whole: Active celiac intraepithelial and lamina propria samples had lower TRB and TRG clonality than control samples. Largely private TRB repertoires meant most sequences were sample-unique.

Germline assignment: CDR1 SNHLY and CDR2 FYNNEI. Trimming shortened V by 8 bases and J by 1 base, and 9 bases separated the two germline ends. The CDR3 is made up of 13 amino acids. J is TRBJ1-3 and V is TRBV2; a weak D match, TRBD1 (6 bases). The sequence derives from a woman between 18 and 29 years old with active celiac disease. Sequencing was carried out using lamina propria lymphocytes from the gut. CDR3 coding DNA: TGTGCCAGCGGAACAGGGTCTGGAAACACCATATATTTT. This codes for CASGTGSGNTIYF.